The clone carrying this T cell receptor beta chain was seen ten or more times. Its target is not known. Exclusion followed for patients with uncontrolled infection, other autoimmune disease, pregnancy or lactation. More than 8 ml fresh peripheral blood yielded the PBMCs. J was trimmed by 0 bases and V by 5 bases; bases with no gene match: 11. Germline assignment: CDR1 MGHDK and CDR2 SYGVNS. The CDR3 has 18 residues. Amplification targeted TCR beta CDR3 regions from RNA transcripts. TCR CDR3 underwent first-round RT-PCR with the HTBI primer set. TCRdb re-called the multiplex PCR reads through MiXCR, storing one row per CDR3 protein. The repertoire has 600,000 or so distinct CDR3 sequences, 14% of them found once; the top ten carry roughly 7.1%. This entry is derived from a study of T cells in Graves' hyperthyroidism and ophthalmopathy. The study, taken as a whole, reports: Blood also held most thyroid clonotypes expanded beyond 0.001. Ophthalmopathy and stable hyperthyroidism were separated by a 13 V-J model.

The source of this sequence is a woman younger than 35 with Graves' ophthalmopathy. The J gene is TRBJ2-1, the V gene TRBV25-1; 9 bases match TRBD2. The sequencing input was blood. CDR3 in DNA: TGTGCCAGCAGTCAACTAGCGGGCCGAAAACCCTCCTACAATGAGCAGTTCTTC. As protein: CASSQLAGRKPSYNEQFF. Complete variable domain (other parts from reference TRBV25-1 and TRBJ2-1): EADIYQTPRYLVIGTGKKITLECSQTMGHDKMYWYQQDPGMELHLIHYSYGVNSTEKGDLSSESTVSRIRTEHFPLTLESARPSHTSQYLCASSQLAGRKPSYNEQFFGPGTRLTVL.